This TCR beta chain stems from a study of blood T cell repertoires in COVID-19. Produced via immunoSEQ multiplex PCR; TCRdb's table is partial and in-frame only. The data show more than 200,000 clones, 80% to 85% seen once. This clone was seen only once. Per the germline V gene, CDR1 is MRHNA and CDR2 is SNTAGT. CDR3 length: 16 amino acids. V lost 6 bases and J lost 13; bases outside the gene matches: 17. The TCR originated in a woman aged 80 or over with COVID-19, enrolled during active disease. The chain recombines TRBV6-4 with TRBJ1-4; 10 bases align to TRBD1. The sequenced material came from peripheral blood. CDR3 sequence: CASRASDRGKVALLFF. The CDR3 bases are TGTGCCAGCAGGGCTTCGGACAGGGGGAAGGTCGCCCTACTGTTTTTT.